This section outlines one T cell receptor (beta chain) sequence together with its context. The antigen remains unidentified. This specimen belongs to a study of cytomegalovirus exposure and HLA in healthy donors. Trimming cost V 3 bases and J 11 bases; bases outside gene matches: 14. Germline loops: CDR1 SGHDT, CDR2 YYEEEE. The length of the CDR3 is 15 residues. Overall study findings and caveats: Sequencing probably produced one cluster of sequence variants that were highly shared. A prior analysis recorded that most TCR beta V segments were productive about 87% or about 30% of the time. TCR beta sequences reportedly predicted most subjects' HLA-A and HLA-B alleles accurately.

Researchers ran the PCR with 60 Vbeta and 13 Jbeta primers. Per the study methods: Around 80 million unique TCR beta chains, some 10 million of them shared, were counted by a later analysis. Profiling relied on immunoSEQ multiplex PCR, and the TCRdb table lists in-frame clones only, not all of them. V and J calls plus clone size are reproduced from that table; the DNA served to infer D and trimming. The sample has 80,000 or so clones; roughly 72% are singletons. Sequenced input: PBMCs. This chain links TRBV5-6 with TRBJ2-5, with TRBD1 identical over 9 bases. The TCR was taken from a woman aged 40-49 years in good health and CMV-seropositive. The CDR3 DNA follows: TGTGCCAGCAGCTACCGGACAGGGGCAGGTAGGGAGCAGTACTTC. Translated, it gives CASSYRTGAGREQYF.